The sequence of this T cell receptor beta chain was determined in a study of cytomegalovirus exposure and HLA in healthy donors (dated by TCRdb to the late 2010s). With regard to the full study: An earlier analysis of some 600 of the donors reported 250 to 300 Gb of sequence data and 117 million unique TCR beta sequences obtained from approximately 180 million T cells. An early release that covered fewer than 800 HLA-typed donors contained about 300 gigabases of sequencing data and some 87 million unique TCR sequences. Among the roughly 390 genotyped donors, around 81% belonged to the genetic ancestry cluster associated with self-reported Caucasian donors. The study aimed to test whether signatures of past pathogen exposure could be identified by cataloging public T cell receptors. The study used immunosequencing to profile the T cell repertoires of 666 subjects and linked those repertoires to cytomegalovirus serostatus. A separate validation cohort of over a hundred different subjects was used in addition to the approximately 670-subject first cohort. The study combined high-throughput TCR immunosequencing, statistical association of individual TCRs with disease status, and machine learning to predict cytomegalovirus infection status. A later analysis re-examined previously published TCR beta repertoires from around 670 donors and added high-resolution HLA genotyping to investigate patterns of TCR occurrence. Rather than drawing on any new phenotypic data, the later analysis identified candidate immune exposures from TCR beta sequences and the way those sequences occurred across donors. To decide whether each TCR beta V gene segment behaved as functional or pseudogenic, an earlier analysis of 587 of the donors relied on high-throughput TCR beta sequencing. Donor age, sex, ethnicity and CMV serostatus were compiled together with the repertoire data. Genome-wide SNP genotypes for about three fifths of the roughly 700 donors were used in a later genetic analysis, which treated that subset as a discovery cohort. Every discovery cohort repertoire had been produced on one sequencing platform. Class I and class II HLA loci were covered by the typing at four-digit resolution. Typing coverage differed by locus: A, B, C, DRB1 and DQB1 were typed in roughly 629-640 donors, DQA1 in 500 to 550, DPA1 in 600 to 610, and DPB1 in 400 to 490. A handful of DR-DQ haplotypes were treated as single units for association and clustering because of strong linkage in the cohort. On average, roughly 250,000 unique TCR beta nucleotide sequences were sequenced per donor among a few hundred genotyped donors of the cohort, with 15% to 20% of those sequences being non-productive. Results the study describes overall, beyond this receptor: A further reported finding was that TCR beta sequences accurately predicted the HLA-A and HLA-B alleles for most subjects in the first cohort. A later analysis associated about 17,000 TCR beta sequences with specific HLA alleles at a false discovery rate of 0.05. Correlated functional status among segregating V segments might reflect linkage disequilibrium, but an unknown experimental factor could not be ruled out. According to a later analysis, parvovirus B19, influenza, CMV and Epstein-Barr virus appeared linked to several top co-occurrence clusters. Sequencing depth was assumed to be roughly uniform across donors in the presence/absence analyses, though that assumption may not hold. The study gave a list of some 150 TCR beta chains associated with cytomegalovirus. When HLA alleles, especially DR and DQ, strongly co-occurred, attributing TCR associations to individual alleles was difficult. For the cohort, immune exposure information was limited to CMV serostatus. This cohort had only TCR beta chains sequenced, and the lack of alpha or paired-chain data limited which features could be detected. An association between a missense DCLRE1C variant and V-gene and J-gene trimming of TCR beta chains was found in a later genetic analysis and replicated in an independent cohort. Because some donors lacked HLA typing at each locus, the association tests relied only on the typed subset. A cluster of highly shared sequence variants was judged likely to be a technical artifact of the sequencing pipeline. Most TCR sequences were seen in very few donors, while some public TCRs were found in many individuals. The earlier analysis of approximately 590 of the donors excluded seventeen rarely observed V segments, including chromosome 9 orphons, because counts were too low. Compared with the roughly 710-donor mean, donors in an Asian-associated ancestry cluster had fewer N-insertions in productive TCRs, according to a later genetic analysis. In vitro tests confirmed that a few of the cytomegalovirus-associated TCR beta chains recognize cytomegalovirus antigens. It was suggested by the authors that the approach could potentially be generalized to other disease states and immunological phenotypes. In a later analysis, most CMV-associated TCR beta chains were found to appear HLA-restricted, with HLA associations seemingly driven largely by CMV exposure. In a later analysis, HLA-associated TCR beta chains showed more clonal expansion and lower generation probabilities than non-associated chains that were equally common. The classifier was reported to diagnose cytomegalovirus status with high specificity and sensitivity in both the original and validation cohorts. Because the 87-base-pair reads could not distinguish some IMGT-functional V segments, including TRBV6-2 and TRBV6-3, those segments were excluded. According to a later analysis, TCR association rates differed among HLA loci, with DRB1 alleles showing the most associated TCRs and HLA-C alleles showing the fewest. In an earlier analysis of approximately 590 of the donors, most TCR beta V segments were observed in productive rearrangements about 90% or about 30% of the time, broadly matching IMGT annotations.

The library relied on the immunoSEQ multiplex PCR assay. For the multiplex PCR, a mixture combining 60 forward primers for TCR Vbeta segments and 13 reverse primers for TCR Jbeta segments was used. The CDR3 region of rearranged TCR beta genes was amplified from genomic DNA by a multiplex PCR assay. On the Illumina HiSeq System, the amplified TCR beta libraries were sequenced as 87-base-pair reads. In the source study's methods: A later analysis counted about 80 million unique TCR beta chains across the 666 repertoires, and about 10 million of these chains were shared by at least two donors. Raw reads were error-corrected and collapsed into unique sequences by a nearest-neighbor algorithm in which closely related sequences were merged to remove PCR and sequencing errors. V, D and J gene segments were assigned by aligning CDR3 sequences to IMGT reference sequences. Each retained sequence needed at least a six-nucleotide match to both a V gene segment and a J gene segment. Rearrangements were classified as productive when the CDR3 lacked stop codons and remained in frame with V and J, and all other rearrangements were classified as non-productive. Following IMGT convention, CDR3 was defined as the stretch from the second conserved V-encoded cysteine to the conserved J-encoded phenylalanine. In an earlier analysis of around 600 of the donors, sequences lacking an unambiguous match to a single V gene segment were excluded. An earlier analysis of about 600 of the donors called V segments functional above 56.7% productive rearrangements and segregating when the between-donor standard deviation exceeded 5%. A statistical classification framework was built to diagnose cytomegalovirus status from the catalog of TCR beta chain sequences. In a later analysis, TCR nucleotide sequences were compared against IMGT/GENE-DB human TR gene sequences so that V and J genes could be assigned. In a later analysis, CDR3 sequences and most-parsimonious VDJ recombination scenarios were assigned using the TCRdist pipeline. In a later analysis, every TCR beta chain was defined by the combination of its CDR3 amino acid sequence and its V-gene family, and reads without a unique V-gene family were dropped. To address suspected cross-contamination and a sequencing artifact, a later analysis removed over 500 highly shared, low-generation-probability nucleotide sequences. A later analysis calculated a clonal expansion index for each public chain from normalized within-repertoire ranks of inferred template counts. Generation probabilities in a later analysis came from a VDJ recombination model fitted to out-of-frame rearrangements, and those results were checked against IGoR. A later analysis scored TCR-TCR, TCR-HLA and TCR-CMV co-occurrence with hypergeometric tests, applying a repertoire-size bias correction to TCR pairs. False discovery rates were estimated in a later analysis by permuting HLA or CMV assignments 20 times. In a later analysis, co-occurring TCRs were grouped using DBSCAN, and TCRdist sequence similarity was added for clustering within HLA-allele-positive subsets. Repertoires with fewer than 30,000 or more than 120,000 public chains were left out of co-occurrence clustering, as were a few repertoires with anomalous nucleotide sharing. Drawn from immuneACCESS, this table holds only the in-frame rearrangements with V and J called that TCRdb kept. Clones are partly lost; checked studies trace under half to an unresolved V gene and leave the rest unexplained. V, J and clone size reflect that table, while D and trimming were determined from the DNA. The sample yields 160,000 or so clones; over 75% were counted once. The ten largest clones add up to more than 0.5% of the sample.

Including the terminal cysteine and phenylalanine, the CDR3 comprises 15 residues. Here the CDR3 DNA is all that survives: 45 bases in frame from base 1. V is pruned by 4 bases and J by 7 bases, leaving 5 bases of the junction without a gene match. CDR1 MRHNA and CDR2 SNTAGT are derived from the germline V gene. Worth noting for this clone: Its antigen remains unidentified. Base qualities were left out, and no much larger clone turns up one base away.

The cohort consisted of more than 650 healthy bone marrow donors. All cohort members were sampled while nominally healthy, although unrecorded immune exposures were likely present. The donor was CMV seronegative and belonged to the group of 352 seronegative cohort members. Each donor provided a peripheral blood sample, and peripheral blood mononuclear cells were used for TCR beta sequencing. The Qiagen DNeasy Blood Extraction Kit was used to extract genomic DNA from the blood cell samples. This chain is built from TRBV6-4 and TRBJ2-1; the central 12 bases match TRBD2. The TCR was taken from a woman in her 50s in good health and CMV-seronegative. The specimen sequenced was PBMCs. The nucleotide sequence is TGTGCCAGCAGTGCCCTAGCGGGAGGGCCAAATGAGCAGTTCTTC. Its protein product is CASSALAGGPNEQFF.